The 4 T cell receptor beta chains below were found in one sample sequenced in a study of cytomegalovirus exposure and HLA in healthy donors. 13 Jbeta primers and 60 Vbeta primers were used for the PCR. The assay was immunoSEQ multiplex PCR, and TCRdb's table has in-frame clones only and misses some. There are 200,000 to 250,000 clones in the sample; 80% to 90% occur only once, and 2.9% lies in the top ten. Sequencing was carried out using PBMCs. The receptors here all came from a young man in good health and CMV-seronegative.

The chain combines TRBV6-6 with TRBJ1-6; a weak D match, TRBD1 (5 bases). Per the germline V gene, CDR1 is MNHNY and CDR2 is SVGAGI (reference sequence). The CDR3 loop spans 13 amino acids. Trimming removed 5 bases at V and 7 bases at J, with 9 bases between. CDR3 DNA sequence: TGTGCCAGCAGTGCCAAGGGGAATTCACCCCTCCACTTT. Encoded protein: CASSAKGNSPLHF.

V usage is TRBV5-6 and J usage is TRBJ2-2; D is perhaps TRBD1 (6 bases). The CDR3 spans 15 residues. The V gene lost 0 bases and the J gene lost 2 bases, with 8 bases spanning the gap. Per germline, CDR1 SGHDT and CDR2 YYEEEE. CDR3 protein: CASSLAGVNTGELFF. In DNA form, the CDR3 reads TGTGCCAGCAGCTTGGCAGGGGTTAACACCGGGGAGCTGTTTTTT.

The V and J genes are TRBV7-9 and TRBJ2-4, with 7 bases that match TRBD1. The length of the CDR3 is 15 residues. Germline V CDR1 and CDR2: SEHNR, FQNEAQ (reference sequence). The trim removed 4 bases at V and 4 bases at J, leaving 7 bases unmatched. The CDR3, as DNA: TGTGCCAGCAGCTCACCCGGGACAGCGAAAAACATTCAGTACTTC. Residues: CASSSPGTAKNIQYF.

This rearrangement joins TRBV10-1 to TRBJ2-5; 8 bases are a match to TRBD1. V gave up 5 bases and J gave up 3 bases; unmatched junction bases: 2. Germline-derived CDR1 and CDR2 are WNHNN and SYGVQD (reference sequence). CDR3 length: 13 residues. The CDR3 DNA sequence: TGCGCCAGCAGTACGACAGGGGAAGAGACCCAGTACTTC. It translates to CASSTTGEETQYF.